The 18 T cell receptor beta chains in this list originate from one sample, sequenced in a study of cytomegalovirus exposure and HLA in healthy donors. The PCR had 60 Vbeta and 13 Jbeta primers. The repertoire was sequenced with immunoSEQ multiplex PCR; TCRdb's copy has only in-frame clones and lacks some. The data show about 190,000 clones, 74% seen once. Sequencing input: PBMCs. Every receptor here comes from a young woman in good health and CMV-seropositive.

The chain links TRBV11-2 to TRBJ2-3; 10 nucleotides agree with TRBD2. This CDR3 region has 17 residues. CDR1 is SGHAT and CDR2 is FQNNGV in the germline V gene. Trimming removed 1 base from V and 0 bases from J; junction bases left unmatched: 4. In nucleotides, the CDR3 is TGTGCCAGCAGCTTAGTTCCGACTAGCGGGAGCACAGATACGCAGTATTTT. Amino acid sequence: CASSLVPTSGSTDTQYF.

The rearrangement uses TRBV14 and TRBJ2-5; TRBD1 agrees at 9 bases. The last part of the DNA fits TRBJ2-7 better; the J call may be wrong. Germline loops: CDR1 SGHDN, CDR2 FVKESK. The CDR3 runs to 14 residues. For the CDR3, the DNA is TGTGCCAGCAGTCACCGGGGACAGGGCTACGAGCAGTACTTC. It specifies CASSHRGQGYEQYF.

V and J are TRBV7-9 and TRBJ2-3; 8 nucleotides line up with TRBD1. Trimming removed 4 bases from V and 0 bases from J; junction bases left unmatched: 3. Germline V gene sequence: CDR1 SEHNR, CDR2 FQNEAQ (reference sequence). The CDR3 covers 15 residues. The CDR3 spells CASSWTGKSTDTQYF. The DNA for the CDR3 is TGTGCCAGCAGCTGGACAGGGAAAAGCACAGATACGCAGTATTTT.

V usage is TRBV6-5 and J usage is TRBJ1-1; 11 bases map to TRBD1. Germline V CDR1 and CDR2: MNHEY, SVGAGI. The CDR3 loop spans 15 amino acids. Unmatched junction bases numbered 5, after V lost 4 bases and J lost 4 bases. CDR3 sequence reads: CASSSGQGAGTEAFF. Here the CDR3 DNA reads TGTGCCAGCAGTTCCGGACAGGGGGCTGGCACTGAAGCTTTCTTT.

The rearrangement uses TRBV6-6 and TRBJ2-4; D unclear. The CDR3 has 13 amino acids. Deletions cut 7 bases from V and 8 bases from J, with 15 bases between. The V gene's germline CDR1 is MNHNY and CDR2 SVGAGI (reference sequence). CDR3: CASTALADDIQYF. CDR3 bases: TGTGCCAGCACCGCGCTGGCGGATGACATTCAGTACTTC.

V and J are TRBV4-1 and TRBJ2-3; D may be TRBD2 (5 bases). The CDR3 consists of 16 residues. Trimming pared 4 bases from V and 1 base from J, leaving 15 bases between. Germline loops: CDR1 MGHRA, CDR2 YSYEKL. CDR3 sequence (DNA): TGCGCCAGCAGCCGACCGACAATCGGGGGCACAGATACGCAGTATTTT. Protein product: CASSRPTIGGTDTQYF.

CDR3: CASTNNTEAFF. The CDR3 nucleotides read TGCGCCAGCACAAATAACACTGAAGCTTTCTTT. This chain links TRBV5-1 with TRBJ1-1, with unresolved D. V lost 6 bases to trimming and J lost 2 bases, with 5 bases between them. The CDR3 spans 11 residues. CDR1 is SGHRS and CDR2 is YFSETQ in the germline V gene.

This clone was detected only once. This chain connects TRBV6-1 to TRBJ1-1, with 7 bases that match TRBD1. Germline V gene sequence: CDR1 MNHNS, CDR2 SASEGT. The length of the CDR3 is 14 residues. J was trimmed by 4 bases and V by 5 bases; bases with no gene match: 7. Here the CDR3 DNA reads TGTGCCAGCAGTTCACAGGGGCAGGGCACTGAAGCTTTCTTT. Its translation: CASSSQGQGTEAFF.

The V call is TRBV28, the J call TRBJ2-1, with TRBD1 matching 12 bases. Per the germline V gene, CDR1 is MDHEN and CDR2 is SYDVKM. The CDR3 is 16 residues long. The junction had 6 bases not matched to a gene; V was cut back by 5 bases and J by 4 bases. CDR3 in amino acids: CASSPRDRGRYNEQFF. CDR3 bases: TGTGCCAGCAGTCCCCGGGACAGGGGGCGGTACAATGAGCAGTTCTTC.

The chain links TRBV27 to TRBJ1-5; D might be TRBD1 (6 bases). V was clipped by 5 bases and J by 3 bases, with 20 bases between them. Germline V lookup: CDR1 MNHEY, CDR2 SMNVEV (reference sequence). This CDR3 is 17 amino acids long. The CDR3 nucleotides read TGTGCCAGCAGTCCCCAGGGGAGGGGTTCGTACAATCAGCCCCAGCATTTT. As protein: CASSPQGRGSYNQPQHF.

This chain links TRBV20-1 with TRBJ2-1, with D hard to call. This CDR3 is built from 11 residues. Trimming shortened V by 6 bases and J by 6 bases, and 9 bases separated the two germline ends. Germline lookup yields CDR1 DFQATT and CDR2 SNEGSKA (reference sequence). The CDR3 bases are TGCAGTGCCCACGGCGGCAATGAGCAGTTCTTC. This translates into CSAHGGNEQFF.

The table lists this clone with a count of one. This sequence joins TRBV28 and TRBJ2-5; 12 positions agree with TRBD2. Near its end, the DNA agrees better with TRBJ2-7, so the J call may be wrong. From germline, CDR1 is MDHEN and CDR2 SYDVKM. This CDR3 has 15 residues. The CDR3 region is CASSLRTSGKNEQYF. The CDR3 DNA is TGTGCCAGCAGTCTTCGGACTAGCGGGAAGAACGAGCAGTACTTC.

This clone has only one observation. CDR3: CASSLRLAGLNTGELFF. The CDR3 DNA is TGTGCCAGCAGCTTACGACTAGCGGGGCTAAACACCGGGGAGCTGTTTTTT. The genes are TRBV7-9 and TRBJ2-2, with 11 bases aligning to TRBD2. The ends lost 2 bases at V and 2 bases at J; junction bases unmatched: 4. This CDR3 is built from 17 residues. Germline V gene lookup returns CDR1 SEHNR and CDR2 FQNEAQ (reference sequence).

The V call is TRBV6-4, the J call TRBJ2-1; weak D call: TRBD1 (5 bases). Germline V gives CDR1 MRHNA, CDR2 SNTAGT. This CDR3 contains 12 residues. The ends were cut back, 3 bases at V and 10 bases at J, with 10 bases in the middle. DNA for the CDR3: TGTGCCAGCAGTGAATCAGGGCGCGAGCAGTTCTTC. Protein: CASSESGREQFF.

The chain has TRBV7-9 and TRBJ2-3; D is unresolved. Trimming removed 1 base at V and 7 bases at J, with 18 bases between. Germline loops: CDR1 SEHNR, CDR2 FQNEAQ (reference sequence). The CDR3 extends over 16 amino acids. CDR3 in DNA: TGTGCCAGCAGCTTAGACGAAGCTCCCCGCCGCCATACGCAGTATTTT. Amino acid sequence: CASSLDEAPRRHTQYF.

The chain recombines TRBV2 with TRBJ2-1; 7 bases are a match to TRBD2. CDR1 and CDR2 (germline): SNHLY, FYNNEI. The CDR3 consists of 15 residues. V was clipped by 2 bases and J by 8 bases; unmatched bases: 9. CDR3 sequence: CASSERGGRGYEQFF. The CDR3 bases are TGTGCCAGCAGTGAACGGGGCGGGAGAGGCTATGAGCAGTTCTTC.

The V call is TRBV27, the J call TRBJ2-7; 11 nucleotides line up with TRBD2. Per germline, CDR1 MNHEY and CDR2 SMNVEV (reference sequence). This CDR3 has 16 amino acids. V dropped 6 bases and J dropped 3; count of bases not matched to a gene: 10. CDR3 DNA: TGTGCCAGCAGACCCGTAGCGGGAGGGTTCAACTACGAGCAGTACTTC. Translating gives CASRPVAGGFNYEQYF.

CDR3 nucleotide sequence: TGTGCCAGCAGTATAACTAGCGGGAGTATAGATGAGCAGTTCTTC. Translated, it gives CASSITSGSIDEQFF. The V call is TRBV27, the J call TRBJ2-1, with 11 bases identical to TRBD2. CDR3 size: 15 residues. Per the germline V gene, CDR1 is MNHEY and CDR2 is SMNVEV (reference sequence). The V and J ends lost 5 bases and 8 bases, in that order; junction bases with no gene match: 8.